This T cell receptor (beta chain) was profiled in a study of cytomegalovirus exposure and HLA in healthy donors. Study-wide findings and caveats: Within an earlier analysis, most TCR beta V segments proved productive either about 87% or about 30% of the time.

Amplification used 60 Vbeta primers and 13 Jbeta primers. As processed by the authors: As a later analysis found, there were 70 million to 80 million unique TCR beta chains, of which roughly 11 million were shared. Sequencing used immunoSEQ multiplex PCR; TCRdb keeps in-frame clones, though not all of them. Clone size and the V and J calls come from that table; the DNA yielded D and trimming. The sample holds about 190,000 clones; less than 85% are singletons and the top ten take approximately 5%. The CDR3 runs 13 residues. Germline loops: CDR1 SNHLY, CDR2 FYNNEI. The V and J ends lost 5 bases and 2 bases respectively, with 10 bases between them. There are a few counts of this clone. The antigen is not known.

The chain recombines TRBV2 with TRBJ2-7, with no clear D. This clonotype originated in a man younger than 40 in good health and CMV-seropositive. Sequences were obtained from PBMCs. This CDR3 is CASSLGVTYEQYF. CDR3 DNA sequence: TGTGCCAGCAGTCTCGGAGTGACCTACGAGCAGTACTTC.